These 5 T cell receptor beta chains share one sample of origin, sequenced in a study of graft-versus-host responses after intestinal transplantation. These receptors have no known antigen. Produced via immunoSEQ multiplex PCR; TCRdb's table is partial and in-frame only. The sample holds around 130,000 clones; around nine tenths are singletons and the top ten take roughly 0.17%. Source: unstimulated CD4+ T cells sorted from spleen or lymph node cells, taken before intestinal transplant. These receptors were collected from a human donor who received an intestinal transplant.

This sequence joins TRBV4-1 and TRBJ2-1; weak D call: TRBD1 (5 bases). CDR3 length equals 11 residues. The V and J ends lost 4 bases and 8 bases respectively, with 6 bases between them. The germline V gene encodes CDR1 MGHRA and CDR2 YSYEKL. Here the CDR3 reads CASSRGHEQFF. DNA of the CDR3: TGCGCCAGCAGCCGGGGCCATGAGCAGTTCTTC.

The CDR3 DNA reads as TGTGCCAGCAGCCTTCAGGGGACTAGCACAGATACGCAGTATTTT. Its protein product is CASSLQGTSTDTQYF. The genes are TRBV5-4 and TRBJ2-3; the D gene could be TRBD1 or TRBD2 (6 bases each). V was trimmed by 4 bases and J by 0 bases, leaving 12 bases between them. The CDR3 length is 15 residues. Germline values: CDR1 SGHNT, CDR2 YYREEE (reference sequence).

The chain uses TRBV10-3 and TRBJ1-6; D perhaps matches TRBD1 (5 bases). CDR3 length: 14 amino acids. Germline V gene data show CDR1 as ENHRY and CDR2 as SYGVKD. Trimming cost V 6 bases and J 13 bases, with 19 bases left between them. The CDR3 coding sequence is TGTGCCATCAGGGGAGACAGCCGTGAGGCGCCCCTCCACTTT. Translated: CAIRGDSREAPLHF.

The V call is TRBV28, the J call TRBJ1-5; 9 nucleotides match TRBD1. Germline V gene sequence: CDR1 MDHEN, CDR2 SYDVKM. The V gene end was trimmed by 6 bases and the J gene end by 8 bases; junction bases not matched to a gene: 14. The CDR3 length is 16 residues. The CDR3 DNA sequence: TGTGCCAGCAGGGTGGCCGGGACAGGGACGATCGAGCCCCAGCATTTT. It translates to CASRVAGTGTIEPQHF.

This chain connects TRBV7-2 to TRBJ2-1, with 8 bases that match TRBD2. The CDR3 spans 18 residues. CDR1 is SGHTA, CDR2 FQGNSA, per germline. Trimming cost V 5 bases and J 0 bases; bases outside gene matches: 12. Here the CDR3 reads CASSLWRGARNSYNEQFF. In DNA form, the CDR3 reads TGTGCCAGCAGCCTCTGGCGGGGGGCACGGAACTCCTACAATGAGCAGTTCTTC.